This T cell receptor beta chain appears in the sequencing data of a study of graft-versus-host responses after intestinal transplantation. Study details: Tacrolimus plus steroids were given to all recipients for about 3 years, preceded by anti-thymocyte globulin induction. General study points: Peak levels of circulating GvH clones tracked with early post-transplant HvG declines. GvH clones detected in recipient marrow included some appearing first in ileum or blood.

This table comes from immunoSEQ multiplex PCR, and its TCRdb copy is limited to in-frame clones, with some not included. In the table there are about 39,000 clones, 80% to 95% of which are singletons. Per the germline V gene, CDR1 is SGDLS and CDR2 is YYNGEE. Deletions cut 4 bases from V and 3 bases from J, with 14 bases between. The CDR3 covers 15 residues. On this clone: No antigen is known for it.

The sequence came from a human patient who received an intestinal transplant, so some T cells may come from the graft donor. The chain recombines TRBV9 with TRBJ1-3; D may be TRBD1 (5 bases). The material sequenced was PBMCs, taken 734 days after intestinal transplantation. CDR3: CASSPRQSLGNTIYF. The CDR3 nucleotides are TGTGCCAGCAGCCCCAGACAGAGCCTTGGAAACACCATATATTTT. Full variable domain (remainder filled in from reference TRBV9 and TRBJ1-3): DSGVTQTPKHLITATGQRVTLRCSPRSGDLSVYWYQQSLDQGLQFLIQYYNGEERAKGNILERFSAQQFPDLHSELNLSSLELGDSALYFCASSPRQSLGNTIYFGEGSWLTVV.